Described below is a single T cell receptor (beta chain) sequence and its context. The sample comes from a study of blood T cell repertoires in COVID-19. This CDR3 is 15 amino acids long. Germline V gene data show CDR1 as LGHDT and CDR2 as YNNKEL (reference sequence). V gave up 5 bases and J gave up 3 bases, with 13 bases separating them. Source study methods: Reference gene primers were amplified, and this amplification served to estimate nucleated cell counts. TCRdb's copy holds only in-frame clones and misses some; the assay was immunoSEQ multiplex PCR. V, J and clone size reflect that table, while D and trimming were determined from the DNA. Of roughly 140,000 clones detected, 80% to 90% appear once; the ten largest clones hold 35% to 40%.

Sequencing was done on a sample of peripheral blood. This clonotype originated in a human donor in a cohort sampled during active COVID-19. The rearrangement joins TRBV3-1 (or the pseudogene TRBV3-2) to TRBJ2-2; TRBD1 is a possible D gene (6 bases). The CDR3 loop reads CASSKKGQYTGELFF. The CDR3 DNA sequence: TGTGCCAGCAGCAAAAAGGGACAATACACCGGGGAGCTGTTTTTT.